These T cell receptor beta chains were read from a single sample in a study of blood T cell repertoires in COVID-19. Produced via immunoSEQ multiplex PCR; TCRdb's table is partial and in-frame only. The sample has around 79,000 clones; 83% are singletons. The sequenced sample consisted of peripheral blood. These receptors all come from an older woman with acute or convalescent COVID-19. CDR3s include the opening cysteine and the closing phenylalanine or tryptophan. Each record gives: J gene, V gene, clone size, D gene, CDR3 protein, CDR3 DNA. The D gene is left open where the match is weak. Rows give clone size only sometimes, using once, few, many, or a class for an expanded clone.

TRBJ2-7 TRBV5-1 NA TRBD1 CASRSSGQGSYEQYF TGCGCCAGCAGGTCCTCGGGACAGGGATCCTACGAGCAGTACTTC
TRBJ1-1 TRBV6-5 few TRBD1 CASKKGQGDTEAFF TGTGCCAGCAAGAAGGGGCAGGGGGACACTGAAGCTTTCTTT
TRBJ2-3 TRBV24-1 NA NA CATSDLIKGAGGPQYF TGTGCCACCAGTGATTTAATTAAGGGGGCCGGGGGTCCGCAGTATTTT
TRBJ2-7 TRBV19 NA NA CASSIDGGDEQYF TGTGCCAGTAGTATAGACGGCGGAGACGAGCAGTACTTC
TRBJ2-3 TRBV19 NA TRBD1 CASSLTGSLPDTQYF TGTGCCAGTAGCTTGACAGGGTCCCTTCCAGATACGCAGTATTTT
TRBJ1-6 TRBV7-2 NA NA CASSLDRENSPLHF TGTGCCAGCAGCTTAGACAGGGAGAATTCACCCCTCCACTTT
TRBJ1-4 TRBV5-1 NA NA CASSTEGHDTEKLFF TGCGCCAGCAGCACCGAGGGACACGACACCGAAAAACTGTTTTTT
TRBJ1-1 TRBV6-5 few NA CASSNRARTEAFF TGTGCCAGCAGTAACAGGGCGAGGACTGAAGCTTTCTTT
TRBJ1-1 TRBV6-5 NA NA CASSNAGNTEAFF TGTGCCAGCAGTAACGCAGGGAACACTGAAGCTTTCTTT
TRBJ1-6 TRBV5-6 NA NA CASSLANSLYGSPLHF TGTGCCAGCAGCTTGGCCAATAGTCTTTACGGTTCACCCCTCCACTTT
TRBJ1-5 TRBV2 NA NA CASARRDSFGGNQPQHF TGTGCCAGCGCTAGGAGGGATTCATTCGGGGGCAATCAGCCCCAGCATTTT
TRBJ2-2 TRBV28 NA NA CASSSPPGWPGAGELFF TGTGCCAGCAGTTCTCCCCCGGGGTGGCCGGGAGCCGGGGAGCTGTTTTTT
TRBJ1-5 TRBV9 NA NA CASSPRGGPQPQHF TGTGCCAGCAGCCCACGCGGGGGGCCTCAGCCCCAGCATTTT
TRBJ2-5 TRBV5-5 NA TRBD2 CASSFLASGGYQETQYF TGTGCCAGCAGCTTCCTAGCTAGCGGGGGCTACCAAGAGACCCAGTACTTC
TRBJ2-2 TRBV7-3 once TRBD1 CASSPSQGQAVSGELFF TGTGCCAGCAGCCCATCTCAGGGACAGGCTGTCTCCGGGGAGCTGTTTTTT